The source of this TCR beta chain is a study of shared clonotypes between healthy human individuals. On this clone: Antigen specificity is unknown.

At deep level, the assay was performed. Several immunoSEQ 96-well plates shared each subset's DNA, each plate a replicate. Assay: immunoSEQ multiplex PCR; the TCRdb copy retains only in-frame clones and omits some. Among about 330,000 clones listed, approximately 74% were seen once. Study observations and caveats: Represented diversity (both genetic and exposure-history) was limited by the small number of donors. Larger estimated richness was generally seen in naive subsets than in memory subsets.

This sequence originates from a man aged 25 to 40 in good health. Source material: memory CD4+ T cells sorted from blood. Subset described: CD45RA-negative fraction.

In nucleotides, the CDR3 is TGTGCCAGCTCACCCAGCCTGGCAGGGGACTATGGCTACACCTTC. Its translation is CASSPSLAGDYGYTF. This rearrangement joins TRBV18 to TRBJ1-2, with a possible D match to TRBD1 (6 bases). Germline V gene lookup returns CDR1 KGHSH and CDR2 LQKENI. There are 15 residues in the CDR3. V was shortened by 3 bases and J by 3 bases, with 14 bases between the two germline ends.